The sequence of this T cell receptor (beta chain) was determined in a study of cytomegalovirus exposure and HLA in healthy donors. Study-level information: Unique TCR beta sequences numbering fewer than 130 million came from about 180 million T cells in an earlier analysis.

As concerns this clone: As yet, its antigen is unknown.

General study findings and limits: In vitro assays verified that a few CMV-associated chains recognized CMV antigens specifically. The study put 150 to 200 TCR beta chains on its list as cytomegalovirus-associated. Among donors in an Asian-associated ancestry cluster, a later analysis reportedly found fewer N-insertions than the approximately 670-donor mean.

Researchers ran the PCR with 60 Vbeta and 13 Jbeta primers. TCRdb's copy holds only in-frame clones and misses some; the assay was immunoSEQ multiplex PCR. This table holds around 150,000 clones, 82% found once. The CDR3 extends over 14 amino acids. The germline gives CDR1 WNHNN, CDR2 SYGVQD (reference sequence). V dropped 8 bases and J dropped 2; count of bases not matched to a gene: 4. This TCR derives from a girl aged 2 to 9 in good health and CMV-seropositive. Sequencing was carried out using PBMCs. The chain uses TRBV10-1 and TRBJ2-1; 9 bases match TRBD2. The CDR3 DNA sequence: TGCGCCAGCCGCCGACTAGCGGCCTACAATGAGCAGTTCTTC. Translating gives CASRRLAAYNEQFF.